This TCR beta chain was retrieved from a study of cytomegalovirus exposure and HLA in healthy donors (dated by TCRdb to 2017 to 2019). In the study overall: According to an earlier analysis of several hundred of the donors, about 190 million T cells yielded roughly 100 million unique TCR beta sequences and approximately 280 Gb of sequence data. Donor age, sex, ethnicity and CMV serostatus were compiled together with the repertoire data. Among around 400 genotyped donors of the cohort, an average of roughly 240,000 unique TCR beta nucleotide sequences were sequenced per donor, 15% to 20% of them non-productive. The study used immunosequencing to profile the T cell repertoires of approximately 640 subjects and linked those repertoires to cytomegalovirus serostatus. Typing coverage differed by locus: A, B, C, DRB1 and DQB1 were typed in about 620-630 donors, DQA1 in roughly 500, DPA1 in 600 to 610, and DPB1 in roughly 450. In a later genetic analysis, genome-wide SNP genotypes for 398 of the 666 donors were used, and that subset was treated as a discovery cohort. The study aimed to test whether signatures of past pathogen exposure could be identified by cataloging public T cell receptors. A separate validation cohort of 100 to 150 different subjects was used in addition to the 666-subject first cohort. The later analysis used no new phenotypic data to find candidate immune exposures, relying instead on TCR beta sequences and their occurrence across donors. To decide whether each TCR beta V gene segment behaved as functional or pseudogenic, an earlier analysis of some 600 of the donors relied on high-throughput TCR beta sequencing. The study combined high-throughput TCR immunosequencing, statistical association of individual TCRs with disease status, and machine learning to predict cytomegalovirus infection status. All discovery cohort repertoires had been generated using a single sequencing platform. Five DR-DQ haplotypes were handled as single units for association and clustering because linkage in the cohort was strong. An early release covering 550 to 650 HLA-typed donors comprised approximately 290 gigabases of sequencing data and around 86 million unique TCR sequences. Of the roughly 400 genotyped donors, around 81% fell in the genetic ancestry cluster associated with self-reported Caucasian donors. HLA typing included class I and class II loci at four-digit resolution. A later analysis re-analyzed previously published TCR beta repertoires from 550 to 700 donors and added high-resolution HLA genotyping to study TCR occurrence patterns. Study-level results and caveats: A further reported finding was that TCR beta sequences accurately predicted the HLA-A and HLA-B alleles for most subjects in the first cohort. A few of the identified cytomegalovirus-associated TCR beta chains were confirmed in vitro to be specific for cytomegalovirus antigens. Correlated functional status among segregating V segments might be attributable to linkage disequilibrium, but an unknown experimental factor could not be ruled out. Because some donors lacked HLA typing at each locus, the association tests relied only on the typed subset. CMV serostatus was the only immune exposure information available for the cohort. The authors suggested that the approach could potentially be extended to other disease states and immunological phenotypes. According to a later analysis, TCR association rates differed among HLA loci, with DRB1 alleles showing the most associated TCRs and HLA-C alleles showing the fewest. Because counts were too low, seventeen rarely observed V segments, including chromosome 9 orphons, were left out of the earlier analysis of 587 of the donors. Several of the top co-occurrence clusters appeared to be linked to parvovirus B19, influenza, CMV and Epstein-Barr virus, according to a later analysis. Compared with the roughly 670-donor mean, donors in an Asian-associated ancestry cluster had fewer N-insertions in productive TCRs, according to a later genetic analysis. The classifier was reported to diagnose cytomegalovirus status with high specificity and sensitivity in both the original and validation cohorts. Broadly in line with IMGT annotations, most TCR beta V segments showed up in productive rearrangements about 87% or about 30% of the time in an earlier analysis of several hundred of the donors. In the study, approximately 160 TCR beta chains were listed as associated with cytomegalovirus. In a later genetic analysis, a missense DCLRE1C variant was associated with V-gene and J-gene trimming of TCR beta chains, and the association was replicated in an independent cohort. Most TCR sequences were seen in very few donors, while some public TCRs were found in many individuals. Specific HLA alleles were associated with 18,000 or so TCR beta sequences at a false discovery rate of 0.05 in a later analysis. Only TCR beta chains were sequenced in this cohort, and the absence of alpha or paired-chain data limited detectable features. Roughly uniform sequencing depth across donors was assumed in presence/absence analyses, although this assumption may not hold. According to a later analysis, most CMV-associated TCR beta chains appeared to be HLA-restricted, and the HLA associations seemed to be driven largely by CMV exposure. A group of highly shared sequence variants was considered likely to be a technical artifact of the sequencing pipeline. Some IMGT-functional V segments, including TRBV6-2 and TRBV6-3, could not be distinguished by the 87-base-pair reads and were therefore excluded. Compared with equally common non-associated chains, HLA-associated TCR beta chains in a later analysis were more clonally expanded and had lower generation probabilities. When HLA alleles, especially DR and DQ, strongly co-occurred, attributing TCR associations to individual alleles was difficult.

To note about this clone: The antigen it recognizes is unknown. Within one base of it there is no much larger clone, and no base qualities were kept.

Reading from cysteine to phenylalanine, the CDR3 counts 17 amino acids. The sequence is cut down to CDR3 DNA, 51 bases in frame from base 1. Taken from the germline V gene, the CDR1 and CDR2 loops are SGHRS and YFSETQ. The germline V end is reduced by 2 bases and the J end by 2 bases; junction bases left unmatched: 12. In total, 630 or so healthy bone marrow donors made up the cohort. All cohort members were sampled while nominally healthy, although unrecorded immune exposures were likely present. The donor was CMV seronegative and belonged to the group of several hundred seronegative cohort members. Each donor provided a peripheral blood sample, and peripheral blood mononuclear cells were used for TCR beta sequencing. The Qiagen DNeasy Blood Extraction Kit was used to extract genomic DNA from the blood cell samples. The method was the immunoSEQ multiplex PCR assay. The multiplex PCR relied on a mix of 60 forward primers for TCR Vbeta segments and 13 reverse primers for TCR Jbeta segments. Amplification of the CDR3 region of rearranged TCR beta genes was performed with a multiplex PCR assay on genomic DNA. Amplified TCR beta libraries were sequenced as 87-base-pair reads on the Illumina HiSeq System. In the authors' own workflow: A later analysis tallied tens of millions of unique TCR beta chains across the roughly 610 repertoires, and about 12 million of those chains were shared by two or more donors. Raw reads were error-corrected and collapsed into unique sequences by a nearest-neighbor algorithm in which closely related sequences were merged to remove PCR and sequencing errors. To assign V, D and J gene segments, CDR3 sequences were aligned to IMGT reference sequences. Each retained sequence needed at least a six-nucleotide match to both a V gene segment and a J gene segment. Rearrangements were called productive when the CDR3 lacked stop codons and stayed in frame with V and J; all others were non-productive. Following IMGT convention, CDR3 was defined as the stretch from the second conserved V-encoded cysteine to the conserved J-encoded phenylalanine. The earlier analysis of about 560 of the donors excluded any sequence lacking an unambiguous match to a single V gene segment. An earlier analysis of under 750 of the donors called V segments functional above 56.7% productive rearrangements and segregating when the between-donor standard deviation exceeded 5%. A statistical classification framework was built to diagnose cytomegalovirus status from the catalog of TCR beta chain sequences. In a later analysis, TCR nucleotide sequences were compared against IMGT/GENE-DB human TR gene sequences so that V and J genes could be assigned. In a later analysis, CDR3 sequences and most-parsimonious VDJ recombination scenarios were assigned using the TCRdist pipeline. In a later analysis, every TCR beta chain was defined by the combination of its CDR3 amino acid sequence and its V-gene family, and reads without a unique V-gene family were dropped. In a later analysis, around 600 highly shared, low-generation-probability nucleotide sequences were removed to address suspected cross-contamination and a sequencing artifact. In a later analysis, a clonal expansion index was calculated for each public chain from normalized within-repertoire ranks of inferred template counts. Generation probabilities in a later analysis came from a VDJ recombination model fitted to out-of-frame rearrangements, and those results were checked against IGoR. Hypergeometric tests were used in a later analysis to score TCR-TCR, TCR-HLA and TCR-CMV co-occurrence, with a repertoire-size bias correction applied to the TCR pairs. False discovery rates were estimated in a later analysis by permuting HLA or CMV assignments 20 times. In a later analysis, co-occurring TCRs were grouped using DBSCAN, and TCRdist sequence similarity was added for clustering within HLA-allele-positive subsets. Repertoires with fewer than 30,000 or more than 120,000 public chains, plus five repertoires with anomalous nucleotide sharing, were excluded from co-occurrence clustering. As stored in TCRdb, this immuneACCESS dataset retains in-frame rearrangements with V and J assigned. A fraction of the clones does not appear; measured against another copy, unresolved V genes explain less than half of the discrepancy, and the remainder lacks a known reason. D and trimming come from the DNA, and the V and J calls and clone size come from that table. The sample table contains about 190,000 clones; only one count was recorded for roughly 80% of them. The top ten clones comprise about 0.26% of the sample.

The sample taken for sequencing was PBMCs. Recombination connected TRBV5-1 to TRBJ1-1; 7 junctional bases match TRBD1. This clonotype was obtained from a boy aged 10-17 years in good health and CMV-seronegative. The CDR3 reads as follows: CASSFEGGGLYNTEAFF. In nucleotide form, the sequence is TGCGCCAGCAGCTTCGAAGGGGGCGGTCTCTATAACACTGAAGCTTTCTTT.